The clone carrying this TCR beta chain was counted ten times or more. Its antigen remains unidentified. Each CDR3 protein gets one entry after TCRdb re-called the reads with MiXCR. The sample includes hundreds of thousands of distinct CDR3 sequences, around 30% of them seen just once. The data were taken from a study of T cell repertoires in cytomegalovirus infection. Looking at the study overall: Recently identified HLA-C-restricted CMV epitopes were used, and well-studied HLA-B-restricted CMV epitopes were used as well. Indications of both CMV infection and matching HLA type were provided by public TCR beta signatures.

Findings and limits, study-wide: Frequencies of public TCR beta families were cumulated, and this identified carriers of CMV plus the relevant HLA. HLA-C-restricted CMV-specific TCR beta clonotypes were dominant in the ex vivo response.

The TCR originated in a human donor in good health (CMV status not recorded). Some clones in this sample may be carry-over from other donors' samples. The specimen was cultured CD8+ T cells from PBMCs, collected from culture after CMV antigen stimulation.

CDR3 in DNA: TGTGCCAGCAGCCCCTCGGACAATGAGCAGTTCTTC. The encoded protein is CASSPSDNEQFF. The V gene is TRBV12-3 or TRBV12-4, the J gene TRBJ2-1; D is ambiguous. The V end lost 6 bases, the J end lost 5 bases, and 8 bases lay between the germline ends. This CDR3 region has 12 residues.